These 5 T cell receptor beta chains came from one sample sequenced in a study of T-cell reconstitution after alpha-beta-depleted transplantation in children. For TCRbeta, the library was prepared with unique molecular identifiers. TCRdb used MiXCR to reprocess the PCR reads, holding one entry per CDR3 protein. Here the sample spans around 72,000 distinct CDR3 sequences, 4.9% being singletons. The specimen was PBMCs, mostly from graft donor cells, collected 180 days after TCRalphabeta/CD19-depleted stem cell transplant. Receptors originate from a boy in the first two years of life who had a stem cell transplant for acute myeloid leukemia, so the T cells may come from the graft donor.

This clonotype was detected ten times or more. The chain has TRBV5-1 and TRBJ2-5; no definite D call. The CDR3 contains 14 residues. Trimming cost V 0 bases and J 1 base, with 7 bases left between them. In germline, CDR1 is SGHRS, CDR2 YFSETQ. As DNA, the CDR3 is TGCGCCAGCAGCTTGGAATGGCGCCAAGAGACCCAGTACTTC. Its translation: CASSLEWRQETQYF.

This clonotype has at least ten counts. V and J are TRBV20-1 and TRBJ2-3, with D perhaps given as TRBD1 or TRBD2 (5 bases each). Deletions cut 1 base from V and 4 bases from J, with 12 bases between. Germline-derived CDR1 and CDR2 are DFQATT and SNEGSKA (reference sequence). The CDR3 covers 14 residues. CDR3 sequence reads: CSARVSVGADTQYF. The CDR3 nucleotides are TGCAGTGCTAGAGTTAGCGTGGGGGCAGATACGCAGTATTTT.

Many counts were recorded for this clonotype. CDR3 loop: CATSDTGTGPPYNEQFF. The CDR3 coding sequence is TGTGCCACCAGTGATACCGGGACAGGGCCCCCTTACAATGAGCAGTTCTTC. V and J are TRBV24-1 and TRBJ2-1, with TRBD1 matching 9 bases. J gave up 4 bases and V 3 bases, and 9 bases lay outside the gene matches. Germline V lookup: CDR1 KGHDR, CDR2 SFDVKD. CDR3 size: 17 residues.

This clonotype has just a few counts. This chain links TRBV6-1 with TRBJ2-3, with a weak D call TRBD1 (6 bases). V was clipped by 10 bases and J by 0 bases, with 17 bases between them. This CDR3 comprises 15 residues. Germline values: CDR1 MNHNS, CDR2 SASEGT. CDR3 in amino acids: CATHRVVSSTDTQYF. CDR3 sequence (DNA): TGTGCCACTCACAGGGTCGTCTCTAGCACAGATACGCAGTATTTT.

Many counts were recorded for this clonotype. The V and J genes are TRBV6-2 or TRBV6-3 and TRBJ1-5; the D is unclear. V dropped 7 bases and J dropped 9 bases, with 19 bases sitting between them. This CDR3 region has 14 residues. Germline V gene data show CDR1 as MNHEY and CDR2 as SVGEGT. The CDR3 region is CASTELAMFRPQHF. DNA for the CDR3: TGTGCCAGCACCGAACTAGCTATGTTTCGGCCCCAGCATTTT.